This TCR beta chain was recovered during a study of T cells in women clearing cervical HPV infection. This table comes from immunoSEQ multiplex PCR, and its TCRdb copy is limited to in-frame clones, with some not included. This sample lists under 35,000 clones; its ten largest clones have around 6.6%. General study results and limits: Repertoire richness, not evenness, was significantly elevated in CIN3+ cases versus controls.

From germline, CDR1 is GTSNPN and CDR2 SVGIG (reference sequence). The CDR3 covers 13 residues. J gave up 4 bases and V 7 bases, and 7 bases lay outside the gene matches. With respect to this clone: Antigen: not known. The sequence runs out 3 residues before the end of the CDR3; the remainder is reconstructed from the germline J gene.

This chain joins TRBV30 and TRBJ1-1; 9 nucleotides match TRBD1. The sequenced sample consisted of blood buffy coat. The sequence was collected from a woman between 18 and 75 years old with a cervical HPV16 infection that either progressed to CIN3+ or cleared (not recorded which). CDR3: CAFDRGESTEAFF. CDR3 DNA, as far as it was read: TGTGCCTTCGACAGGGGGGAGAGCACTGAA. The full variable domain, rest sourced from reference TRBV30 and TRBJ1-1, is SQTIHQWPATLVQPVGSPLSLECTVEGTSNPNLYWYRQAAGRGLQLLFYSVGIGQISSEVPQNLSASRPQDRQFILSSKKLLLSDSGFYLCAFDRGESTEAFFGQGTRLTVV.